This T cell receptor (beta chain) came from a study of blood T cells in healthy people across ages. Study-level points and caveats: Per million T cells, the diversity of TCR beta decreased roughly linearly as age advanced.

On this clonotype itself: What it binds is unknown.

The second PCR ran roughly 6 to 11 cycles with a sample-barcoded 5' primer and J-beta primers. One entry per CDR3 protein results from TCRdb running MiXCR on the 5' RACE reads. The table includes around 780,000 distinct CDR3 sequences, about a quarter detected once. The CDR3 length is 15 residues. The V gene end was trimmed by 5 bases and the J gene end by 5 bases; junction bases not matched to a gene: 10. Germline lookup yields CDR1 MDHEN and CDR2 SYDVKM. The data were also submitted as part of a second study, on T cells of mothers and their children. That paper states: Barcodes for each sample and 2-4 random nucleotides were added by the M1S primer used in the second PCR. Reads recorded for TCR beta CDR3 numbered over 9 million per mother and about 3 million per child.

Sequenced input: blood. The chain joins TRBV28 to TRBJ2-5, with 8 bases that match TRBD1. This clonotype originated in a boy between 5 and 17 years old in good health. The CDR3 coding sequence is TGTGCCAGCAGTCGAGCAGGGGGCCGTCGGGAGACCCAGTACTTC. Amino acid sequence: CASSRAGGRRETQYF.